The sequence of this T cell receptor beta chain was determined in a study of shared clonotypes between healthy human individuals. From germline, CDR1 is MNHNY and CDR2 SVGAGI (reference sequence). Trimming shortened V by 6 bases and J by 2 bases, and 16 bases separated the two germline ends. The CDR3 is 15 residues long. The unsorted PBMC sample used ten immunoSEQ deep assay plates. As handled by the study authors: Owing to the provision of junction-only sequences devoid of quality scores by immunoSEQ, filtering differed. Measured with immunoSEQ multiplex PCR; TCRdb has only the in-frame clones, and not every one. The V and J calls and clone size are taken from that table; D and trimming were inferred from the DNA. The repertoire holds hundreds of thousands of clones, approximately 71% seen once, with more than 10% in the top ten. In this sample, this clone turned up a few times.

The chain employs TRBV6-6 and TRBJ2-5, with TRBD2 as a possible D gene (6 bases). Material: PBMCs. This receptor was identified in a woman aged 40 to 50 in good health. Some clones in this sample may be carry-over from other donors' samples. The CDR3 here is CASRPHGGGQETQYF. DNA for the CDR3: TGTGCCAGCAGACCCCACGGAGGAGGGCAAGAGACCCAGTACTTC.